These 27 T cell receptor beta chains were sequenced from one sample in a study of breast tumors, draining lymph nodes, adjacent tissues. TCRdb passed the multiplex PCR reads through MiXCR, listing each CDR3 protein once. The sample comprises about 230,000 distinct CDR3 sequences, approximately 31% of which are singletons, and roughly 1.3% rests with the top ten. Axillary draining lymph nodes of breast cancer patients supplied the node samples. The source material was axillary lymph node tissue. The receptor set was obtained from a female donor with breast cancer. Some clones in this sample may be carry-over from other donors' samples.

In this sample, this clonotype turned up many times. The rearrangement joins TRBV6-6 to TRBJ1-2; tentatively, D is TRBD1 (5 bases). Trimming stripped 2 bases from V and 7 bases from J, with 14 bases between. The CDR3 sequence is 14 residues long. CDR1 MNHNY and CDR2 SVGAGI come from the germline V gene (reference sequence). The CDR3 coding sequence is TGTGCCAGCAGTTACAAAGGGACCCATTTTGGCTACACCTTC. Amino acid sequence: CASSYKGTHFGYTF.

V and J are TRBV2 and TRBJ2-3; 8 positions match TRBD2. The CDR3 runs to 14 residues. Germline lookup yields CDR1 SNHLY and CDR2 FYNNEI. Germline trimming cut 9 bases from V and 2 bases from J; bases unmatched to any gene: 7. The CDR3 sequence: CASGRAGDTDTQYF. CDR3 DNA: TGTGCCAGTGGAAGAGCGGGGGACACAGATACGCAGTATTTT.

This clonotype was counted ten times or more. The chain is built from TRBV9 and TRBJ2-2; D not resolved. The length of the CDR3 is 15 residues. V was trimmed by 4 bases and J by 4 bases, leaving 14 bases between them. Germline V gene lookup returns CDR1 SGDLS and CDR2 YYNGEE. CDR3 in DNA: TGTGCCAGCAGCCTTCGGGCAGGCAGCACCGGGGAGCTGTTTTTT. Protein sequence: CASSLRAGSTGELFF.

A remark on this clonotype: A read error may produce the germline difference seen at one junction end. This chain joins TRBV2 and TRBJ1-5; tentatively, D is TRBD1 (5 bases). CDR3 size: 15 residues. Germline lookup yields CDR1 SNHLY and CDR2 FYNNEI. CDR3 residues: CASGSGTHSNQPQHF. The CDR3 DNA follows: TGTGCCAGCGGTTCCGGGACCCATAGCAACCAGCCCCAGCATTTT.

This clonotype was observed at least ten times. The chain couples TRBV20-1 to TRBJ2-7, with D unresolved. Trimming stripped 3 bases from V and 7 bases from J, with 16 bases between. The germline CDR1 and CDR2 sequences are DFQATT and SNEGSKA (reference sequence). The CDR3 spans 13 residues. The DNA for the CDR3 is TGCAGTGCTAGTGATCAGATATATACGGAGCAGTACTTC. Translating gives CSASDQIYTEQYF.

The table lists this clonotype with many counts. The rearrangement links TRBV4-1 to TRBJ2-5, with 12 bases fitting TRBD2. Germline V gene data show CDR1 as MGHRA and CDR2 as YSYEKL. V shed 1 base, J shed 2 bases, and the junction held 5 bases outside the gene matches. This CDR3 is 17 amino acids long. Here the CDR3 reads CASSQGLAGATQETQYF. In DNA form, the CDR3 reads TGCGCCAGCAGCCAAGGACTAGCGGGAGCAACACAAGAGACCCAGTACTTC.

This clonotype has a count of ten or more. V usage is TRBV4-1 and J usage is TRBJ2-5, with a tentative D call TRBD1 (6 bases). Germline CDR1 MGHRA, CDR2 YSYEKL. There are 16 residues in the CDR3. Trimming removed 2 bases from V and 3 bases from J, with 16 bases in between. CDR3 sequence reads: CASSQSPSTGKETQYF. DNA of the CDR3: TGCGCCAGCAGCCAATCCCCATCGACAGGAAAAGAGACCCAGTACTTC.

This chain uses TRBV6-5 with TRBJ1-2; D is perhaps TRBD1 (6 bases). This CDR3 is built from 18 residues. Trimming cost V 0 bases and J 0 bases, with 17 bases left between them. Germline CDR1 is MNHEY and CDR2 is SVGAGI. The chain's CDR3 is CASSYSSFGGRANYGYTF. DNA for the CDR3: TGTGCCAGCAGTTACTCCTCGTTTGGGGGCCGAGCTAACTATGGCTACACCTTC.

There are many counts of this clonotype. The chain recombines TRBV3-1 with TRBJ2-2; a weak D match, TRBD2 (7 bases). With 5 bases removed from V and 3 bases from J, the gap between germline ends came to 13 bases. The CDR3 runs to 15 residues. Germline values: CDR1 LGHDT, CDR2 YNNKEL (reference sequence). CDR3 coding DNA: TGTGCCAGCAGCAAGGGGGGGAGGGACACCGGGGAGCTGTTTTTT. It encodes CASSKGGRDTGELFF.

This clonotype was counted only a few times. V usage is TRBV6-1 and J usage is TRBJ2-5, with a tentative D call TRBD1 (6 bases). The CDR3 has 14 residues. The V end was cut by 5 bases, the J end by 9 bases, with 19 bases between. Germline CDR1 MNHNS, CDR2 SASEGT. CDR3 in amino acids: CASSLGTPSGAQYF. The CDR3 DNA reads as TGTGCCAGCAGTCTCGGGACGCCCTCAGGGGCCCAGTACTTC.

Ten or more counts support this clonotype. The chain combines TRBV7-9 with TRBJ2-1; TRBD2 agrees at 12 bases. V lost 6 bases and J lost 7; bases outside the gene matches: 7. CDR1 is SEHNR, CDR2 FQNEAQ, per germline (reference sequence). The CDR3 loop spans 15 amino acids. The CDR3 loop is CASSPSGRAWNEQFF. CDR3 DNA sequence: TGTGCCAGCAGTCCTAGCGGGAGGGCTTGGAATGAGCAGTTCTTC.

This chain uses TRBV27 with TRBJ2-2; TRBD2 agrees at 11 bases. CDR1 and CDR2 from the germline V gene are MNHEY and SMNVEV (reference sequence). The V gene end was trimmed by 6 bases and the J gene end by 8 bases; junction bases not matched to a gene: 17. This CDR3 has 18 amino acids. CDR3 amino acids: CASSHDAGTSGFEGELFF. The CDR3, as DNA: TGTGCCAGCAGCCATGACGCCGGGACTAGCGGCTTTGAAGGGGAGCTGTTTTTT.

The table lists this clonotype with a few counts. The junction shows a germline mismatch at one end, possibly a read error. This chain joins TRBV18 and TRBJ2-2; maybe TRBD2 (5 bases). The CDR3 runs to 14 residues. Germline loops: CDR1 KGHSH, CDR2 LQKENI. The CDR3 reads CASLTVENTGELFF. In nucleotides, the CDR3 is TGTGCCAGCCTTACAGTTGAGAACACCGGGGAGTTGTTTTTT.

This clonotype was detected many times. The chain couples TRBV15 to TRBJ2-1; D gene uncertain. This CDR3 contains 16 residues. CDR1 LNHNV and CDR2 YYDKDF come from the germline V gene (reference sequence). Trimming removed 0 bases from V and 3 bases from J, with 12 bases in between. The CDR3 loop reads CATSRDSPSDYNEQFF. The CDR3, as DNA: TGTGCCACCAGCAGAGATTCCCCCTCCGACTACAATGAGCAGTTCTTC. The variable domain in full, completed from reference TRBV15 and TRBJ2-1, reads DAMVIQNPRYQVTQFGKPVTLSCSQTLNHNVMYWYQQKSSQAPKLLFHYYDKDFNNEADTPDNFQSRRPNTSFCFLDIRSPGLGDTAMYLCATSRDSPSDYNEQFFGPGTRLTVL.

There are many counts of this clonotype. The rearrangement links TRBV5-1 to TRBJ1-4; 9 nucleotides align to TRBD1. The J segment lost 8 bases and the V segment lost 4 bases, leaving 6 bases of the junction unmatched. CDR1 is SGHRS, CDR2 YFSETQ, per germline. This CDR3 contains 14 residues. The DNA for the CDR3 is TGCGCCAGCAGCGCAGGACAGGGGAGGGAAAAACTGTTTTTT. It translates to CASSAGQGREKLFF.

This clonotype has a count of ten or more. The genes are TRBV12-3 or TRBV12-4 and TRBJ1-2; 8 positions match TRBD1. There are 14 residues in the CDR3. The V and J ends lost 6 bases and 2 bases, in that order; junction bases with no gene match: 5. The CDR3 region is CASRLTGVNYGYTF. The CDR3 coding sequence is TGTGCCAGCAGACTGACAGGGGTCAACTATGGCTACACCTTC.

V and J are TRBV5-5 and TRBJ1-1; 11 bases align to TRBD1. Germline V gene data show CDR1 as SGHKS and CDR2 as YYEKEE (reference sequence). The CDR3 runs to 15 residues. V lost 7 bases, J lost 1 base, and 6 bases stayed unmatched. DNA of the CDR3: TGTGCCAGCGGGGGACAGGGGGTGGGGAACACTGAAGCTTTCTTT. Amino acids: CASGGQGVGNTEAFF.

This clonotype was detected many times. The J gene is TRBJ2-1, the V gene TRBV28; no clear D gene. Germline V gene sequence: CDR1 MDHEN, CDR2 SYDVKM. Deletions cut 2 bases from V and 6 bases from J, with 8 bases between. This CDR3 comprises 13 residues. CDR3 in amino acids: CASSLPMANEQFF. The CDR3 nucleotides are TGTGCCAGCAGTTTACCTATGGCCAATGAGCAGTTCTTC.

This clonotype was seen ten or more times. The V and J genes are TRBV6-5 and TRBJ2-1; D unresolved. CDR3 length: 16 residues. CDR1 MNHEY and CDR2 SVGAGI come from the germline V gene. Trimming cost V 6 bases and J 4 bases, with 19 bases left between them. CDR3 residues: CASSPYTLLSYNEQFF. The DNA for the CDR3 is TGTGCCAGCAGCCCCTACACGTTGCTAAGTTACAATGAGCAGTTCTTC.

This clonotype was detected ten times or more. The chain is built from TRBV12-3 or TRBV12-4 and TRBJ1-2; the D gene is possibly TRBD1 (6 bases). Trimming left V 4 bases short and J 2 bases short, with 8 bases between. This CDR3 region has 13 residues. The CDR3 loop is CASSWDKNYGYTF. In DNA form, the CDR3 reads TGTGCCAGCAGTTGGGACAAAAACTATGGCTACACCTTC.

The chain joins TRBV20-1 to TRBJ2-1, with D perhaps TRBD2 (6 bases). In germline, CDR1 is DFQATT, CDR2 SNEGSKA (reference sequence). Trimming removed 6 bases at V and 11 bases at J, with 11 bases between. The CDR3 loop spans 10 amino acids. The CDR3 reads CSAGEEQQFF. The CDR3 DNA is TGCAGTGCCGGGGAGGAGCAGCAGTTCTTC.

This clonotype was seen just once. V usage is TRBV20-1 and J usage is TRBJ2-7, with TRBD2 identical over 13 bases. There are 13 residues in the CDR3. CDR1 is DFQATT, CDR2 SNEGSKA, per germline (reference sequence). The V and J ends lost 2 bases and 7 bases, in that order; junction bases with no gene match: 2. This chain's CDR3 is CSARKGLAGEQYF. The DNA of the CDR3 is TGCAGTGCTAGAAAGGGACTAGCGGGGGAGCAGTACTTC.

This clonotype was detected ten times or more. The chain recombines TRBV11-3 with TRBJ2-3, with TRBD1 identical over 8 bases. After removal of 5 bases from V and 2 bases from J, the junction contained 9 bases not matched to a gene. This CDR3 has 16 residues. The germline gives CDR1 SGHNT, CDR2 YENEEA. CDR3 sequence reads: CASSQGTGPATDTQYF. CDR3 DNA: TGTGCCAGCAGCCAAGGGACAGGCCCGGCCACAGATACGCAGTATTTT. Filled out from reference TRBV11-3 and TRBJ2-3, the complete variable domain reads EAGVVQSPRYKIIEKKQPVAFWCNPISGHNTLYWYLQNLGQGPELLIRYENEEAVDDSQLPKDRFSAERLKGVDSTLKIQPAELGDSAVYLCASSQGTGPATDTQYFGPGTRLTVL.

A word on this clonotype: This may stem from a read error, because a much larger clone lies one nucleotide away. J is TRBJ2-1 and V is TRBV20-1; the D gene is possibly TRBD2 (6 bases). V lost 0 bases, J lost 12 bases, and 21 bases lay in between. The CDR3 has 15 amino acids. Germline lookup yields CDR1 DFQATT and CDR2 SNEGSKA (reference sequence). CDR3 coding DNA: TGCAGTGCTAGAGAGGGACCGGCGCCGCGGGGAGGGCAGTTCTTC. Amino acids: CSAREGPAPRGGQFF.

The chain uses TRBV7-3 and TRBJ2-3, with 7 bases aligning to TRBD2. J gave up 8 bases and V 11 bases, and 22 bases lay outside the gene matches. This CDR3 has 16 residues. Germline V gene lookup returns CDR1 SGHTA and CDR2 FQGTGA. The CDR3, as DNA: TGTGCCTCCCTCCTAGCGGCGTACGAGGGACGACCTACGCAGTATTTT. It translates to CASLLAAYEGRPTQYF.

This clonotype was detected many times. A much larger clone sits a single nucleotide away, making a read error possible. The chain has TRBV7-8 and TRBJ2-7; D remains ambiguous. Trimming removed 5 bases at V and 3 bases at J, with 8 bases between. CDR1 is SGHVS, CDR2 FQNEAQ, per germline. The CDR3 sequence is 12 residues long. The CDR3 loop is CASSPNGYEQYF. CDR3 nucleotide sequence: TGTGCCAGCAGCCCGAATGGCTACGAGCAGTACTTC.

Points on this clonotype: The missing conserved phenylalanine or tryptophan at the end of this CDR3 makes a read error likely. This sequence joins TRBV27 and TRBJ2-2, with D hard to call. In germline, CDR1 is MNHEY, CDR2 SMNVEV (reference sequence). CDR3 size: 14 residues. V was clipped by 3 bases and J by 0 bases, with 5 bases between them. DNA of the CDR3: TGTGCCAGCAGTTTTTCCCCGAACACCGGGGAGCTGTTTTCT. Encoded protein: CASSFSPNTGELFS.